The 2 T cell receptor beta chains reported below all come from one sample, sequenced in a study of CD8 T cells in Susac syndrome. With random hexamers, roughly 0.5 to 1 ug RNA was reverse transcribed. Via MiXCR, TCRdb re-called the immunoSEQ multiplex PCR reads, giving one row per CDR3 protein. The sample holds about 120,000 distinct CDR3 sequences, over 90% seen once. Sample: CD4+ T cells from PBMCs. These receptors all come from a human donor with Susac syndrome.

The V gene is TRBV20-1, the J gene TRBJ2-7; possibly TRBD2 for D (5 bases). CDR1 is DFQATT and CDR2 is SNEGSKA in the germline V gene (reference sequence). The V gene lost 6 bases and the J gene lost 0 bases, with 12 bases spanning the gap. CDR3 size: 13 residues. This CDR3 reads CSAPDWSSYEQYF. Written as DNA, the CDR3 is TGCAGTGCCCCGGACTGGAGCTCCTACGAGCAGTACTTC.

The chain recombines TRBV25-1 with TRBJ1-2; 7 nucleotides match TRBD1. The ends lost 2 bases at V and 4 bases at J; junction bases unmatched: 4. CDR1 and CDR2 (germline): MGHDK, SYGVNS. The CDR3 contains 14 residues. The CDR3 loop reads CASSEKEGAYGYTF. The CDR3 nucleotides read TGTGCCAGCAGTGAAAAGGAGGGGGCCTATGGCTACACCTTC.